The clone carrying this T cell receptor beta chain was seen a single time. Its specificity is not known. TCRdb reprocessed the reads via MiXCR and lists one record per CDR3 protein. The data show about 340,000 distinct CDR3 sequences, roughly 28% seen once. This entry comes from a study of T cell repertoires in cytomegalovirus infection. Across the study: Both CMV infection and a matching HLA type were indicated by public TCR beta signatures.

The study, taken as a whole, reports: Across the ex vivo response, the dominant clonotypes were HLA-C-restricted CMV-specific TCR beta clonotypes.

J was trimmed by 1 base and V by 4 bases; bases with no gene match: 3. The CDR3 has 15 residues. In germline, CDR1 is SGHDT, CDR2 YYEEEE. The gene calls are TRBV5-6 and TRBJ2-2; 8 bases line up with TRBD2. This TCR derives from a human donor in good health (CMV status not recorded). Some clones in this sample may be carry-over from other donors' samples. The material sequenced was cultured PBMCs, taken from culture after CMV antigen stimulation. The CDR3 sequence: CASSHSGMNTGELFF. The CDR3 nucleotides read TGTGCCAGCAGCCATAGCGGGATGAACACCGGGGAGCTGTTTTTT.